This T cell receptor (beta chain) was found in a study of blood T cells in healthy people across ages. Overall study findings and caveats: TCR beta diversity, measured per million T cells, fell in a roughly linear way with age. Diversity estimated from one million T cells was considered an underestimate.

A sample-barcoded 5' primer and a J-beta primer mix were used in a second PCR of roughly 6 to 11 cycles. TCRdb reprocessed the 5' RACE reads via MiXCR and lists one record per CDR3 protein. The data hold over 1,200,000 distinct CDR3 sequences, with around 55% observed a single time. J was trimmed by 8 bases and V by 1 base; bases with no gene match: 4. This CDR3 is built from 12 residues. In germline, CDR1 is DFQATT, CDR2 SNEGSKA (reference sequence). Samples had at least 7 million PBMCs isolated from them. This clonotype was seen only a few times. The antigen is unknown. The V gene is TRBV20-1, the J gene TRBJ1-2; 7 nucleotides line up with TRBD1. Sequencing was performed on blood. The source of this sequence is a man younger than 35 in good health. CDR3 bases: TGCAGTGCTAGAGGGATACAGGGGGGCTACACCTTC. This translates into CSARGIQGGYTF.